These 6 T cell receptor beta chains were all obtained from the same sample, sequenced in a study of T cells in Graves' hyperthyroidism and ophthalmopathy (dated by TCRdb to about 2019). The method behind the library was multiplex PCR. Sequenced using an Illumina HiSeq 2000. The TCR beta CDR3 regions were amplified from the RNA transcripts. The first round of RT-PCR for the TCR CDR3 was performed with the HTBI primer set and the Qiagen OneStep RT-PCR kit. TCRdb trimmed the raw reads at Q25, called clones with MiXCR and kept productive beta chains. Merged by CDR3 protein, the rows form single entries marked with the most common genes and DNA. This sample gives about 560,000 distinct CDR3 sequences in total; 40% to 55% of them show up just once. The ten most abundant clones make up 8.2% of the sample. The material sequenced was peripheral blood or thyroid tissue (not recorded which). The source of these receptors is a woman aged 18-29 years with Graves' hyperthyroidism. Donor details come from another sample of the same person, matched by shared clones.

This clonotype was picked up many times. CDR3 coding DNA: TGTGCCACCGCTTCGGGGCTAAGCAATCAGCCCCAGCATTTT. Encoded protein: CATASGLSNQPQHF. V is TRBV24-1 and J is TRBJ1-5; the D gene is possibly TRBD1 (5 bases). CDR1 and CDR2 from the germline V gene are KGHDR and SFDVKD. Deletions cut 9 bases from V and 1 base from J, with 12 bases between. This CDR3 spans 14 amino acids.

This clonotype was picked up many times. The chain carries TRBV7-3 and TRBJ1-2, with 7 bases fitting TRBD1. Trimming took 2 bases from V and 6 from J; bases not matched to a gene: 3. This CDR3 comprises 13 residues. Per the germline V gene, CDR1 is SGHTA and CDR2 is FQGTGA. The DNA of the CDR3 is TGTGCCAGCAGCTTAGTGACAGGGAATGGCTACACCTTC. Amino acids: CASSLVTGNGYTF.

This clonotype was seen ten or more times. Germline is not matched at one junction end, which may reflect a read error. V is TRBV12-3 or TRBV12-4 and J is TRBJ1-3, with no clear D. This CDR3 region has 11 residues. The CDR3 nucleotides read TGTGCCAGCAGCTTAGGAAACACCATATATTTT. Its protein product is CASSLGNTIYF.

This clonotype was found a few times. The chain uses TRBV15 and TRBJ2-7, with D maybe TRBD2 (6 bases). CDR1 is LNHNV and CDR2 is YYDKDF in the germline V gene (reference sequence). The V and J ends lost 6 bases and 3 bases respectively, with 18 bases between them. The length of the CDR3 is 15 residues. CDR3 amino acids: CATRQGAGKIYEQYF. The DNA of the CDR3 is TGTGCCACCAGGCAAGGTGCGGGAAAGATCTACGAGCAGTACTTC. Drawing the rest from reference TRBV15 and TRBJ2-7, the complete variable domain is DAMVIQNPRYQVTQFGKPVTLSCSQTLNHNVMYWYQQKSSQAPKLLFHYYDKDFNNEADTPDNFQSRRPNTSFCFLDIRSPGLGDTAMYLCATRQGAGKIYEQYFGPGTRLTVT.

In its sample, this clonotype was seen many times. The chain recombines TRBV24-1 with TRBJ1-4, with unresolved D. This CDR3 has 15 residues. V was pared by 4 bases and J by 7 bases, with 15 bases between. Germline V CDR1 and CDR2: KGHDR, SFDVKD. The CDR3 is CATSDSPTIGEKLFF. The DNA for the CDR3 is TGTGCCACCAGTGACTCCCCGACGATCGGTGAAAAACTGTTTTTT.

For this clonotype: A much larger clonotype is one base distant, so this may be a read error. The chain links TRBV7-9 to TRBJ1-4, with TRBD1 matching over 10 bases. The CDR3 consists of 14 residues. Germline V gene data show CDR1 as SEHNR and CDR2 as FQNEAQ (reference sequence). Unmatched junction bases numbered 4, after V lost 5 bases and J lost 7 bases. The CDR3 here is CASSPGQGFEKLFF. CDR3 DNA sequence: TGTGCCAGCAGCCCGGGACAGGGGTTTGAAAAACTGTTTTTT.